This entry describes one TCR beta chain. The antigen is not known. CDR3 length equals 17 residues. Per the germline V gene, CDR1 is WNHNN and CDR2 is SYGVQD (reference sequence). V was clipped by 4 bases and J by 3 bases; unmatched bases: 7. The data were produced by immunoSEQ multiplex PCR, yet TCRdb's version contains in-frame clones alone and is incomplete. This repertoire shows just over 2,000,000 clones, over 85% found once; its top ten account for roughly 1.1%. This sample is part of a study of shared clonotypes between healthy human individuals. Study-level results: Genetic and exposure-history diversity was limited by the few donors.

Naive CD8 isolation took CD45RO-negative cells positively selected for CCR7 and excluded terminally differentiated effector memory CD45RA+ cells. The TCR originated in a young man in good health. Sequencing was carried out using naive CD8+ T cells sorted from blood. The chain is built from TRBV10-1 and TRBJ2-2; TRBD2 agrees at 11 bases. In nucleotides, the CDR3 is TGCGCCAGCAGTGCGTCTAGCGGGGGGCCGTACACCGGGGAGCTGTTTTTT. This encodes CASSASSGGPYTGELFF.